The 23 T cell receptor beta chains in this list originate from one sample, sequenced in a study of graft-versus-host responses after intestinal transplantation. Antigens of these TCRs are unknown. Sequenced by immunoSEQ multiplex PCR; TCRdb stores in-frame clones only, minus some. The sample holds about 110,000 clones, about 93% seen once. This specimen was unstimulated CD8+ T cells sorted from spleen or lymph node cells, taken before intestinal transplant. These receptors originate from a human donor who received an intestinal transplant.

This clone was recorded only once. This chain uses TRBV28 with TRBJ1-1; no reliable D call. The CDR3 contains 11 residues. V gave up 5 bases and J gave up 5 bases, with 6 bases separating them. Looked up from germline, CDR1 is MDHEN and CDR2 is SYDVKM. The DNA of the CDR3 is TGTGCCAGCAGTGTATTTACTGAAGCTTTCTTT. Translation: CASSVFTEAFF.

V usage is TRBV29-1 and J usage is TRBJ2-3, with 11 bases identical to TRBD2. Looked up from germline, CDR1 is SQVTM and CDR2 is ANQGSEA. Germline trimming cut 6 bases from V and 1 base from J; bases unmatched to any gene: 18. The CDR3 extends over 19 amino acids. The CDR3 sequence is CSVEGLAAITLWGTDTQYF. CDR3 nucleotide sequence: TGCAGCGTAGAGGGACTAGCGGCAATTACATTATGGGGCACAGATACGCAGTATTTT.

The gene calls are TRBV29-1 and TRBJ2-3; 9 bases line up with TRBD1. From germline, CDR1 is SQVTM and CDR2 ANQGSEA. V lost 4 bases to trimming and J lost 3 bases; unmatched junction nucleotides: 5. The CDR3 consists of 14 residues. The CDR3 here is CSVGPGQGTDTQYF. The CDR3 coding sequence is TGCAGCGTTGGACCGGGACAGGGAACAGATACGCAGTATTTT.

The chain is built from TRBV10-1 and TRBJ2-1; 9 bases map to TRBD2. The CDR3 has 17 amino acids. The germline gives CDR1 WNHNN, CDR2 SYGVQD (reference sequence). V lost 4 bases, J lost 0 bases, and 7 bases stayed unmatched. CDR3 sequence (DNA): TGCGCCAGCAGTGTGGATGAGACTAGCGGCTCCTACAATGAGCAGTTCTTC. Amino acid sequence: CASSVDETSGSYNEQFF.

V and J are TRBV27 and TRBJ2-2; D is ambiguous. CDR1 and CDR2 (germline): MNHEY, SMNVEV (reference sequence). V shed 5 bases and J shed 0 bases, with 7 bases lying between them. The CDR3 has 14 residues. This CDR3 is CASSQLTNTGELFF. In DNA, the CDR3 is TGTGCCAGCAGTCAACTTACGAACACCGGGGAGCTGTTTTTT.

CDR3: CASSVRGTLQETQYF. CDR3 nucleotides: TGTGCCAGCAGCGTTCGGGGGACTCTACAAGAGACCCAGTACTTC. The chain recombines TRBV9 with TRBJ2-5, with D tentatively TRBD2 (6 bases). This CDR3 spans 15 amino acids. The V end lost 2 bases, the J end lost 2 bases, and 13 bases lay between the germline ends. Germline CDR1 and CDR2: SGDLS and YYNGEE.

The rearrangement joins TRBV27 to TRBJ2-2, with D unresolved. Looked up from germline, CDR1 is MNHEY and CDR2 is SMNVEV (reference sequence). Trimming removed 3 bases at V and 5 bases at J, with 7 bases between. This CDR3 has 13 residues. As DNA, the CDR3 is TGTGCCAGCAGTTTTCAGTGGACCGGGGAGCTGTTTTTT. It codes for CASSFQWTGELFF.

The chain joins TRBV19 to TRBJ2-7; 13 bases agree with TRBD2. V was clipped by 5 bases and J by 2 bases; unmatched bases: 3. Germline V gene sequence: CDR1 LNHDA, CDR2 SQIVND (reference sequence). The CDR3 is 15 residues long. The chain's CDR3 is CASSPGLAGAYEQYF. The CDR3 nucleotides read TGTGCCAGTAGTCCCGGACTAGCGGGGGCCTACGAGCAGTACTTC.

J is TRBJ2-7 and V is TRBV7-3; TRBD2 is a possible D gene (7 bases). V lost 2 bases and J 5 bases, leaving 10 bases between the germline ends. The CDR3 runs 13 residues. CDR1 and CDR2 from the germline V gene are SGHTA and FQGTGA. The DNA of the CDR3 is TGTGCCAGCAGCTTAGGAGGGGGGGACGAGCAGTACTTC. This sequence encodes CASSLGGGDEQYF.

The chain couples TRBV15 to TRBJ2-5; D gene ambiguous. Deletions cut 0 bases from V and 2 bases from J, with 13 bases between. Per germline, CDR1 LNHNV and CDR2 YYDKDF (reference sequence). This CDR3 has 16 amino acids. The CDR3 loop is CATSREALGWQETQYF. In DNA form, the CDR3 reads TGTGCCACCAGCAGAGAGGCTTTGGGTTGGCAAGAGACCCAGTACTTC.

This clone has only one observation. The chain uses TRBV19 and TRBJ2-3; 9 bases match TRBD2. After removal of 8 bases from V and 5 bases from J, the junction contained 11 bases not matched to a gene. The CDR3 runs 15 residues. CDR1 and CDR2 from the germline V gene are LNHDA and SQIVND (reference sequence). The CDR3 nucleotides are TGTGCCAGTGGATTCTTAGCGGGAGTAGGAGATACGCAGTATTTT. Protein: CASGFLAGVGDTQYF.

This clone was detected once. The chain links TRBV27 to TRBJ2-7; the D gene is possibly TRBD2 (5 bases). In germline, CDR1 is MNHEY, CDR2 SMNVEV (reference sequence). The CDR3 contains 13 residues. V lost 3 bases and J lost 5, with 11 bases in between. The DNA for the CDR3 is TGTGCCAGCAGTTTCACTGCGCGGGACGAGCAGTACTTC. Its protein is CASSFTARDEQYF.

The CDR3 sequence: CASSLGLAGANEQFF. The DNA of the CDR3 is TGTGCCAGCAGCTTAGGGCTAGCGGGAGCAAATGAGCAGTTCTTC. The V gene is TRBV11-2, the J gene TRBJ2-1, with 10 bases lining up with TRBD2. Trimming took 1 base from V and 7 from J; bases not matched to a gene: 4. From germline, CDR1 is SGHAT and CDR2 FQNNGV. The CDR3 has 15 amino acids.

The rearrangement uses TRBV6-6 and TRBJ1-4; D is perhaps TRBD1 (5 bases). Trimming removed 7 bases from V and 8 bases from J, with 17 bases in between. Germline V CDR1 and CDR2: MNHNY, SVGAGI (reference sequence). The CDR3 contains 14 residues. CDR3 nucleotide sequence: TGTGCCAGCAAAGGTTTGGCTGGGGCAGAAAAACTGTTTTTT. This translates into CASKGLAGAEKLFF.

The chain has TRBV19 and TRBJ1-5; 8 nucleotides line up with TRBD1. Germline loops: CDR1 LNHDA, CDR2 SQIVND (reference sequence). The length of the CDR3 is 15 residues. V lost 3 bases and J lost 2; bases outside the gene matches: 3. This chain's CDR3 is CASSMTGAGNQPQHF. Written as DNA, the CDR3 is TGTGCCAGTAGTATGACAGGGGCGGGCAATCAGCCCCAGCATTTT.

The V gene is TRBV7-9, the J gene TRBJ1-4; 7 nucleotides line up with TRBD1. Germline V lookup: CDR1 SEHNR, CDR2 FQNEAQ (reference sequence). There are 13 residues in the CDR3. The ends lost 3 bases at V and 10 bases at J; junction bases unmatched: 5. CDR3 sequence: CASSFQGEGKLFF. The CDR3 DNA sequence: TGTGCCAGCAGCTTTCAGGGGGAGGGAAAACTGTTTTTT.

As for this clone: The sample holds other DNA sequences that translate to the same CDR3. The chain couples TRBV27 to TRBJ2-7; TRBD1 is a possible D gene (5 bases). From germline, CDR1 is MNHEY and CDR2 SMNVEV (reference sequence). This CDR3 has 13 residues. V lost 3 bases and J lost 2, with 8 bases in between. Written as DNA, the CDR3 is TGTGCCAGCAGTTTTCAGGGCCCCTACGAGCAGTACTTC. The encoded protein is CASSFQGPYEQYF.

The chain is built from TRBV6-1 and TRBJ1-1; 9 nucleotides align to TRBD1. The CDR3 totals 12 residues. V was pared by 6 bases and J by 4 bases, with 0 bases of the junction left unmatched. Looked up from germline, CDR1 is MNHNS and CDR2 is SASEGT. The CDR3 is CASRDRGTEAFF. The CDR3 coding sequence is TGTGCCAGCAGGGACAGGGGCACTGAAGCTTTCTTT.

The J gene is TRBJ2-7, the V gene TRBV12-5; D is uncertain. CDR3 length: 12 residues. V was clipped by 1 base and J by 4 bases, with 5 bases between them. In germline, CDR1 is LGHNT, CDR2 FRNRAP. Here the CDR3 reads CASGLAFYEQYF. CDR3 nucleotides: TGTGCTAGTGGTTTGGCCTTTTACGAGCAGTACTTC.

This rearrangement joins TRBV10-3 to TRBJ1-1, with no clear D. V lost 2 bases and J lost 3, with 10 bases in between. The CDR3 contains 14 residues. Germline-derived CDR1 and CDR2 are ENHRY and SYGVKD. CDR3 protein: CAISEPAGDTEAFF. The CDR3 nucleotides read TGTGCCATCAGTGAGCCGGCCGGGGACACTGAAGCTTTCTTT.

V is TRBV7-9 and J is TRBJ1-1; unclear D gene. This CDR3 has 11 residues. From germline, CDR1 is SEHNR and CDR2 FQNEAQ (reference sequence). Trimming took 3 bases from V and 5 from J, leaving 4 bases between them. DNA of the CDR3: TGTGCCAGCAGCTTCATGACTGAAGCTTTCTTT. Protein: CASSFMTEAFF.

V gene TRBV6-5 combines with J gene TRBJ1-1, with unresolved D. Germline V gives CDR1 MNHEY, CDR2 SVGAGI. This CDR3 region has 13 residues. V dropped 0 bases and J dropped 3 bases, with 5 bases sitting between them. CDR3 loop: CASSYSEYTEAFF. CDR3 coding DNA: TGTGCCAGCAGTTACTCTGAGTACACTGAAGCTTTCTTT.

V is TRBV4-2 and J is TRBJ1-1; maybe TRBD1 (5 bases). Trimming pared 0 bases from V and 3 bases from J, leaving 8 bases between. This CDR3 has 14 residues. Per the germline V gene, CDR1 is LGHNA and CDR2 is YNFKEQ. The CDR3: CASSQEKGYTEAFF. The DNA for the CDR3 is TGTGCCAGCAGCCAAGAGAAGGGGTACACTGAAGCTTTCTTT.